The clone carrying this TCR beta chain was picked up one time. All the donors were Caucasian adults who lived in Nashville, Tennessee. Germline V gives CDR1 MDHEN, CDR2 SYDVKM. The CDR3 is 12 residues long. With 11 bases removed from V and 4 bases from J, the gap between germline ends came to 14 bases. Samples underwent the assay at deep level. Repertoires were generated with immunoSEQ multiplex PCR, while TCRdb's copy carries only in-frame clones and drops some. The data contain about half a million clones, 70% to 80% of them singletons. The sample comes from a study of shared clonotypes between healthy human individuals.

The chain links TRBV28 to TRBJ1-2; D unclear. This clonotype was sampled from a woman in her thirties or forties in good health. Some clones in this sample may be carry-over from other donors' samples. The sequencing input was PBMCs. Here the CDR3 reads CAEGSSAYGYTF. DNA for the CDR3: TGTGCCGAGGGAAGCTCGGCCTATGGCTACACCTTC.